These 10 T cell receptor beta chains were all obtained from the same sample, sequenced in a study of T-cell reconstitution after alpha-beta-depleted transplantation in children. Preparing the TCRbeta library involved the use of unique molecular identifiers. TCRdb independently ran MiXCR on the PCR reads; one entry per CDR3 protein. The sample consists of fewer than 700,000 distinct CDR3 sequences, about 21% of them appearing once. This specimen consisted of PBMCs, mostly from graft donor cells, obtained 360 days after TCRalphabeta/CD19-depleted stem cell transplant. These receptors all stem from a boy younger than two who had a stem cell transplant for acute myeloid leukemia, so the T cells may come from the graft donor.

The chain couples TRBV29-1 to TRBJ1-1; D might be TRBD1 (5 bases). Per germline, CDR1 SQVTM and CDR2 ANQGSEA. The CDR3 length is 13 residues. CDR3 in amino acids: CSGRSRGSTEAFF. The DNA of the CDR3 is TGCAGTGGTCGTTCGAGGGGTAGCACTGAAGCTTTCTTT.

This clonotype appeared many times. This rearrangement joins TRBV28 to TRBJ2-7, with D hard to call. The CDR3 runs to 14 residues. With 3 bases removed from V and 0 bases from J, the gap between germline ends came to 9 bases. From germline, CDR1 is MDHEN and CDR2 SYDVKM. The CDR3 coding sequence is TGTGCCAGCAGTTTTGGCAGCAACTCCTACGAGCAGTACGTC. It specifies CASSFGSNSYEQYV.

This clonotype occurred a few times. This sequence joins TRBV7-9 and TRBJ2-3, with 8 nucleotides matching TRBD2. The germline V gene has CDR1 SEHNR and CDR2 FQNEAQ (reference sequence). CDR3 length: 14 amino acids. V lost 8 bases, J lost 0 bases, and 4 bases stayed unmatched. Here the CDR3 reads CASGRGGSTDTQYF. The CDR3 region has the DNA TGTGCCAGCGGCCGGGGGGGGAGCACAGATACGCAGTATTTT.

The chain joins TRBV15 to TRBJ2-6; no firm D call. V lost 0 bases and J lost 0, with 6 bases in between. The length of the CDR3 is 16 residues. The V gene's germline CDR1 is LNHNV and CDR2 YYDKDF (reference sequence). The CDR3 protein is CATSRDRISGANVLTF. The CDR3 region has the DNA TGTGCCACCAGCAGAGATCGCATCTCTGGGGCCAACGTCCTGACTTTC.

This clonotype was seen repeatedly, ten times or more. CDR3 nucleotides: TGCAGCGTTGCGGCAGGGAGTATGGACACCGGGGAGCTGTTTTTT. Translating it yields CSVAAGSMDTGELFF. J is TRBJ2-2 and V is TRBV29-1, with D possibly being TRBD1 or TRBD2 (5 bases each). V gave up 4 bases and J gave up 3 bases, with 15 bases separating them. CDR1 SQVTM and CDR2 ANQGSEA come from the germline V gene. The CDR3 sequence is 15 residues long.

The V call is TRBV7-9, the J call TRBJ2-4; D is ambiguous. V lost 3 bases and J 5 bases, leaving 8 bases between the germline ends. Germline CDR1 and CDR2: SEHNR and FQNEAQ (reference sequence). The CDR3 is made up of 13 amino acids. In DNA, the CDR3 is TGTGCCAGCAGCTTCTGGCAGCAAAACATTCAGTACTTC. It codes for CASSFWQQNIQYF. The full variable domain, in which reference TRBV7-9 and TRBJ2-4 provide the parts outside the CDR3, is DTGVSQNPRHKITKRGQNVTFRCDPISEHNRLYWYRQTLGQGPEFLTYFQNEAQLEKSRLLSDRFSAERPKGSFSTLEIQRTEQGDSAMYLCASSFWQQNIQYFGAGTRLSVL.

This clonotype was seen many times. The CDR3 loop reads CASSPDRGADTQYF. Here the CDR3 DNA reads TGTGCCAGCAGCCCAGACAGGGGCGCAGATACGCAGTATTTT. The rearrangement joins TRBV7-8 to TRBJ2-3, with 8 bases lining up with TRBD1. Germline V gene sequence: CDR1 SGHVS, CDR2 FQNEAQ. With 5 bases clipped from V and 4 bases from J, the junction kept 5 bases outside the gene matches. CDR3 length equals 14 residues.

This clonotype showed up just a few times. This sequence joins TRBV29-1 and TRBJ2-7; possible D gene TRBD2, 6 bases. The length of the CDR3 is 12 residues. CDR1 is SQVTM, CDR2 ANQGSEA, per germline. V was cut by 6 bases and J by 4 bases, with 13 bases left in between. The CDR3 region is CSVTRVGYEQYF. The CDR3 region has the DNA TGCAGCGTGACTAGGGTCGGATACGAGCAGTACTTC.

The CDR3: CASSRPRGEHGELFF. DNA for the CDR3: TGTGCCAGCAGTCGGCCTCGGGGGGAGCACGGGGAGCTGTTTTTT. The chain has TRBV12-3 or TRBV12-4 and TRBJ2-2; 7 nucleotides align to TRBD2. With V trimmed by 5 bases and J by 7 bases, 10 bases remained unmatched. CDR3 size: 15 residues.

The J gene is TRBJ1-4, the V gene TRBV12-3 or TRBV12-4, with 8 bases lining up with TRBD1. The CDR3 length is 15 residues. The ends lost 5 bases at V and 2 bases at J; junction bases unmatched: 4. CDR3 sequence reads: CASSLRTGTNEKLFF. Written as DNA, the CDR3 is TGTGCCAGCAGTCTCCGGACAGGGACTAATGAAAAACTGTTTTTT.